Listed here are 27 T cell receptor beta chains from one sample, sequenced in a study of cytomegalovirus exposure and HLA in healthy donors. Vbeta (60) and Jbeta (13) primers were used in the PCR. Clones were read by immunoSEQ multiplex PCR, and TCRdb kept only the in-frame ones, dropping some. The table has around 180,000 clones, more than 65% seen once; the top ten hold 4.5% to 7.5%. The sequencing sample was made of PBMCs. These receptors all stem from a woman in her thirties in good health and CMV-seropositive.

This rearrangement joins TRBV7-9 to TRBJ2-5; unclear D gene. V was trimmed by 3 bases and J by 3 bases, leaving 5 bases between them. The CDR3 has 12 residues. Germline V gene data show CDR1 as SEHNR and CDR2 as FQNEAQ (reference sequence). Written as DNA, the CDR3 is TGTGCCAGCAGCTTTTATAAAGAGACCCAGTACTTC. Translated, it gives CASSFYKETQYF.

V and J are TRBV7-7 and TRBJ2-2, with D possibly matching TRBD2 (6 bases). This CDR3 has 11 residues. The germline V and J ends were trimmed by 10 bases and 7 bases, with 10 bases remaining between them. The germline gives CDR1 SSHAT, CDR2 FNYEAQ (reference sequence). The CDR3 loop reads CATGGVGELFF. The CDR3 DNA is TGTGCCACAGGAGGGGTCGGGGAGCTGTTTTTT.

The chain recombines TRBV7-9 with TRBJ2-1, with 10 bases matching TRBD2. The ends lost 4 bases at V and 7 bases at J; junction bases unmatched: 19. The CDR3 runs 19 residues. Germline CDR1 SEHNR, CDR2 FQNEAQ (reference sequence). The CDR3 here is CASSSLLTSGVWGRNEQFF. CDR3 DNA: TGTGCCAGCAGCTCCCTTCTTACTAGCGGGGTTTGGGGAAGGAATGAGCAGTTCTTC.

The J gene is TRBJ2-5, the V gene TRBV7-8, with 10 bases aligning to TRBD2. Germline V gives CDR1 SGHVS, CDR2 FQNEAQ. The CDR3 sequence is 15 residues long. Unmatched junction bases numbered 4, after V lost 2 bases and J lost 4 bases. The CDR3 reads CASSLSGGAGETQYF. The CDR3 region has the DNA TGTGCCAGCAGCTTAAGCGGGGGGGCAGGAGAGACCCAGTACTTC.

This rearrangement joins TRBV6-5 to TRBJ2-1; tentative D call: TRBD2 (5 bases). V was trimmed by 6 bases and J by 0 bases, leaving 9 bases between them. The germline CDR1 and CDR2 sequences are MNHEY and SVGAGI. CDR3 size: 14 residues. The CDR3: CASRGGTSYNEQFF. The CDR3 coding sequence is TGTGCCAGCAGAGGAGGTACCTCCTACAATGAGCAGTTCTTC.

The chain uses TRBV6-5 and TRBJ1-2, with TRBD1 as a possible D gene (6 bases). Trimming took off 0 bases at V and 5 bases at J, with 16 bases between the two ends. This CDR3 spans 16 amino acids. Germline lookup yields CDR1 MNHEY and CDR2 SVGAGI. The CDR3 bases are TGTGCCAGCAGTTACTCGACACACAGGGTCGGGTATGGCTACACCTTC. Translating gives CASSYSTHRVGYGYTF.

The V gene is TRBV18, the J gene TRBJ1-5; 12 bases match TRBD1. Germline values: CDR1 KGHSH, CDR2 LQKENI. The CDR3 is 18 amino acids. With 2 bases clipped from V and 5 bases from J, the junction kept 10 bases outside the gene matches. CDR3 sequence: CASSPGTGGFGGYQPQHF. In nucleotides, the CDR3 is TGTGCCAGCTCACCAGGGACAGGGGGCTTTGGGGGGTATCAGCCCCAGCATTTT.

This sequence joins TRBV6-5 and TRBJ1-1; D is unclear. V was pared by 7 bases and J by 2 bases, with 14 bases between. The CDR3 contains 14 residues. Germline CDR1 MNHEY, CDR2 SVGAGI. The CDR3 reads CASTSGWGNTEAFF. The CDR3 DNA is TGTGCCAGCACTTCGGGATGGGGTAACACTGAAGCTTTCTTT.

This sequence joins TRBV11-2 and TRBJ1-5; D might be TRBD1 (5 bases). CDR1 and CDR2 (germline): SGHAT, FQNNGV. Deletions cut 8 bases from V and 0 bases from J, with 8 bases between. This CDR3 contains 13 residues. This chain's CDR3 is CASGGNSNQPQHF. The CDR3, as DNA: TGTGCCAGCGGGGGGAATAGCAATCAGCCCCAGCATTTT.

The chain recombines TRBV7-8 with TRBJ2-1, with 12 bases fitting TRBD2. The V gene end was trimmed by 6 bases and the J gene end by 7 bases; junction bases not matched to a gene: 7. The CDR3 runs to 15 residues. Germline CDR1 SGHVS, CDR2 FQNEAQ. CDR3 amino acids: CASSRLAGGQNEQFF. The CDR3 DNA reads TGTGCCAGCAGTCGTCTAGCGGGGGGGCAGAATGAGCAGTTCTTC.

This clone was counted a single time. CDR3 sequence reads: CASSLSQGFQPQHF. The CDR3 nucleotides read TGTGCCAGCAGCTTATCTCAGGGGTTTCAGCCCCAGCATTTT. The V and J genes are TRBV7-9 and TRBJ1-5, with D maybe TRBD1 (6 bases). The CDR3 spans 14 residues. The germline CDR1 and CDR2 sequences are SEHNR and FQNEAQ (reference sequence). Deletions cut 2 bases from V and 6 bases from J, with 11 bases between.

This chain links TRBV5-4 with TRBJ2-7; the D is unclear. Germline assignment: CDR1 SGHNT and CDR2 YYREEE (reference sequence). Deletions cut 0 bases from V and 2 bases from J, with 6 bases between. CDR3 size: 13 residues. The CDR3 here is CASSLDSTYEQYF. Here the CDR3 DNA reads TGTGCCAGCAGCTTGGACAGTACCTACGAGCAGTACTTC.

CDR3 loop: CASNRQGLYEQYF. CDR3 nucleotides: TGTGCCAGCAACCGGCAGGGACTTTACGAGCAGTACTTC. The J gene is TRBJ2-7, the V gene TRBV6-1, with a possible D match to TRBD2 (6 bases). With 7 bases removed from V and 4 bases from J, the gap between germline ends came to 14 bases. The CDR3 covers 13 residues. Germline V lookup: CDR1 MNHNS, CDR2 SASEGT.

The gene calls are TRBV4-1 and TRBJ2-2; possible D gene TRBD2, 5 bases. Trimming took off 3 bases at V and 6 bases at J, with 8 bases between the two ends. Per germline, CDR1 MGHRA and CDR2 YSYEKL. The CDR3 length is 13 residues. CDR3 in amino acids: CASSHQEAGELFF. Here the CDR3 DNA reads TGCGCCAGCAGCCACCAGGAGGCCGGGGAGCTGTTTTTT.

CDR3 sequence (DNA): TGCGCCAGTAAATTCACAGGGCCAACTAATGAAAAACTGTTTTTT. It encodes CASKFTGPTNEKLFF. The chain uses TRBV4-1 and TRBJ1-4; D may be TRBD1 (6 bases). Germline CDR1 MGHRA, CDR2 YSYEKL. This CDR3 region has 15 residues. V lost 9 bases and J 0 bases, leaving 14 bases between the germline ends.

The chain employs TRBV4-1 and TRBJ2-5; 7 nucleotides match TRBD2. Per germline, CDR1 MGHRA and CDR2 YSYEKL. With 2 bases clipped from V and 4 bases from J, the junction kept 1 base outside the gene matches. The CDR3 has 13 amino acids. The DNA for the CDR3 is TGCGCCAGCAGCCAAAGACTAGCAGAGACCCAGTACTTC. Residues: CASSQRLAETQYF.

The chain employs TRBV28 and TRBJ2-7; 8 bases are a match to TRBD1. CDR3 length: 14 amino acids. The V gene end was trimmed by 6 bases and the J gene end by 0 bases; junction bases not matched to a gene: 4. Germline CDR1 and CDR2: MDHEN and SYDVKM. The CDR3 here is CASREDRASYEQYF. For the CDR3, the DNA is TGTGCCAGCAGGGAGGACAGGGCCTCCTACGAGCAGTACTTC.

V is TRBV2 and J is TRBJ2-7, with TRBD2 matching 9 bases. V lost 10 bases and J lost 4; bases outside the gene matches: 11. The CDR3 sequence is 14 residues long. Per germline, CDR1 SNHLY and CDR2 FYNNEI. The CDR3 here is CAILLGAGGYEQYF. CDR3 in DNA: TGTGCCATCTTACTGGGAGCGGGAGGTTACGAGCAGTACTTC. The full variable domain, its missing parts supplied by reference TRBV2 and TRBJ2-7, is EPEVTQTPSHQVTQMGQEVILRCVPISNHLYFYWYRQILGQKVEFLVSFYNNEISEKSEIFDDQFSVERPDGSNFTLKIRSTKLEDSAMYFCAILLGAGGYEQYFGPGTRLTVT.

CDR3 nucleotides: TGTGCCAGCAGCCTCACAGATACGCAGTATTTT. Its translation is CASSLTDTQYF. The chain uses TRBV7-3 and TRBJ2-3, with no clear D. The CDR3 spans 11 residues. Germline CDR1 is SGHTA and CDR2 is FQGTGA. Between the trimmed V and J ends, which lost 5 bases and 2 bases, there was a span of 2 bases.

The genes are TRBV5-6 and TRBJ2-1; 10 positions agree with TRBD1. CDR3 length equals 16 residues. Germline-derived CDR1 and CDR2 are SGHDT and YYEEEE. V lost 1 base and J lost 1; bases outside the gene matches: 2. The DNA of the CDR3 is TGTGCCAGCAGCTTGAGGGACAGGGGATCCTACAATGAGCAGTTCTTC. Its protein product is CASSLRDRGSYNEQFF.

This sequence joins TRBV9 and TRBJ2-5; D uncertain. This CDR3 is built from 13 residues. The germline CDR1 and CDR2 sequences are SGDLS and YYNGEE. Trimming stripped 4 bases from V and 1 base from J, with 8 bases between. The CDR3 sequence is CASSTRLQETQYF. CDR3 DNA: TGTGCCAGCAGCACCCGACTCCAAGAGACCCAGTACTTC.

This chain links TRBV5-1 with TRBJ2-3, with 8 bases aligning to TRBD1. Losses at the gene ends were 5 bases for V and 3 bases for J; bases not matched to a gene: 5. The CDR3 contains 14 residues. Germline V gene sequence: CDR1 SGHRS, CDR2 YFSETQ. The CDR3 DNA sequence: TGCGCCAGCAGAGCAGGGGGCCAAACAGATACGCAGTATTTT. Protein sequence: CASRAGGQTDTQYF.

The chain uses TRBV5-1 and TRBJ1-2; D not certain. Germline CDR1 SGHRS, CDR2 YFSETQ. The germline V and J ends were trimmed by 0 bases and 2 bases, with 5 bases remaining between them. The CDR3 has 13 residues. The CDR3 DNA reads as TGCGCCAGCAGCTTGGGGCAGAACTATGGCTACACCTTC. Translated, it gives CASSLGQNYGYTF. Drawing the rest from reference TRBV5-1 and TRBJ1-2, the complete variable domain is KAGVTQTPRYLIKTRGQQVTLSCSPISGHRSVSWYQQTPGQGLQFLFEYFSETQRNKGNFPGRFSGRQFSNSRSEMNVSTLELGDSALYLCASSLGQNYGYTFGSGTRLTVV.

V usage is TRBV27 and J usage is TRBJ2-2, with 7 nucleotides matching TRBD2. V shed 3 bases, J shed 5 bases, and the junction held 6 bases outside the gene matches. CDR1 is MNHEY and CDR2 is SMNVEV in the germline V gene (reference sequence). The CDR3 spans 15 residues. DNA for the CDR3: TGTGCCAGCAGTTTGGCTAGCGGAACTACCGGGGAGCTGTTTTTT. This codes for CASSLASGTTGELFF.

The chain recombines TRBV27 with TRBJ2-6; 9 nucleotides match TRBD1. Per germline, CDR1 MNHEY and CDR2 SMNVEV (reference sequence). CDR3 length: 16 amino acids. The trim removed 5 bases at V and 8 bases at J, leaving 10 bases unmatched. The CDR3 protein is CASSADTGGQTNVLTF. CDR3 nucleotide sequence: TGTGCCAGCAGTGCGGATACAGGGGGCCAGACCAACGTCCTGACTTTC.

The CDR3 spells CASSSGRAGEQYF. DNA of the CDR3: TGTGCCAGCAGTAGCGGGAGGGCTGGCGAGCAGTACTTC. The rearrangement uses TRBV6-1 and TRBJ2-5; 10 positions match TRBD2. The J call is uncertain, as TRBJ2-7 better fits the DNA end. This CDR3 contains 13 residues. CDR1 is MNHNS and CDR2 is SASEGT in the germline V gene.

The chain recombines TRBV27 with TRBJ2-7; D ambiguous. The V end was cut by 2 bases, the J end by 3 bases, with 14 bases between. CDR1 and CDR2 from the germline V gene are MNHEY and SMNVEV (reference sequence). The CDR3 has 15 residues. The CDR3 DNA reads TGTGCCAGCAGTTTAAATGGCAGAGGCCGCTACGAGCAGTACTTC. It encodes CASSLNGRGRYEQYF.